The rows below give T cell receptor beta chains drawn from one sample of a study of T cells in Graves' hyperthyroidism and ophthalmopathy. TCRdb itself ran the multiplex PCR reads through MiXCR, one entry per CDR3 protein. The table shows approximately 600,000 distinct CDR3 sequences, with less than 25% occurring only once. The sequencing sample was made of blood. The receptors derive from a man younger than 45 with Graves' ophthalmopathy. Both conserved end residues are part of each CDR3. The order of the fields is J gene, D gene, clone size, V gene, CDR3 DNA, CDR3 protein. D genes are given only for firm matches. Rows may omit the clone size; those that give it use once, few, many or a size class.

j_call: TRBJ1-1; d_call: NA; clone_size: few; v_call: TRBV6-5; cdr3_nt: TGTGCCAGCAAGACTACAGGGTATGGGAGAACTGAAGCTTTCTTT; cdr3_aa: CASKTTGYGRTEAFF
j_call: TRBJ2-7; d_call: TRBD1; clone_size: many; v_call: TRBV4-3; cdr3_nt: TGCGCCAGCAGCCAAGAGAGGGACAGTCCCTACGAGCAGTACTTC; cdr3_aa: CASSQERDSPYEQYF
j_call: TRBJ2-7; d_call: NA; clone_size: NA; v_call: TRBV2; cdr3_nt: TGTGCCACCCGGGTGGGCGAGCAGTACTTC; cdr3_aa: CATRVGEQYF
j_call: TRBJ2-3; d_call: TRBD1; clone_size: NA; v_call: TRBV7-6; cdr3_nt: TGTGCCAGCAGCTTAGAGGGCAGGGGGCTCCCGGATACGCAGTATTTT; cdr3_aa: CASSLEGRGLPDTQYF
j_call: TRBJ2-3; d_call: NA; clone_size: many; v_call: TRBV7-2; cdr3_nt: TGTGCCAGCAGCTTAAAACTAGCAGGAGATACGCAGTATTTT; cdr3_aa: CASSLKLAGDTQYF
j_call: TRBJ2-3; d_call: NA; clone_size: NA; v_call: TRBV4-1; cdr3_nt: TGCGCCAGCAGCCGTATAGAGGGAGATACGCAGTATTTT; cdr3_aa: CASSRIEGDTQYF
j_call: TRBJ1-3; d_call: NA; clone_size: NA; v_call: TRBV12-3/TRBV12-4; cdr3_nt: TGTGCCAGCAGTCCAACTTCCGGGGGAACTGGAAACACCATATATTTT; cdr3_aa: CASSPTSGGTGNTIYF
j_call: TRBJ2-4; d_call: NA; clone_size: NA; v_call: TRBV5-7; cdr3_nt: TGTGCCAGCAGCTTGGGGGGGGCCCTAAACATTCAGTACTTC; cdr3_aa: CASSLGGALNIQYF
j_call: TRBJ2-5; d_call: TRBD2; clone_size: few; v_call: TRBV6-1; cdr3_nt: TGTGCCAGCACGCGACTAGCGGGAATCGGAGAGACCCAGTACTTC; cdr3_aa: CASTRLAGIGETQYF
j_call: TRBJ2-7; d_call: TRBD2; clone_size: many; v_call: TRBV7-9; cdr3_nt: TGTGCCAGCAGCTCTAGCGGGAATTCCTACGAGCAGTACTTC; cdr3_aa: CASSSSGNSYEQYF
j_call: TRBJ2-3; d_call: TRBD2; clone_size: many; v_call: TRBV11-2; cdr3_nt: TGTGCCAGCAGCTTAGTTACTAGCGGGCCGAGCACAGATACGCAGTATTTT; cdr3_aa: CASSLVTSGPSTDTQYF
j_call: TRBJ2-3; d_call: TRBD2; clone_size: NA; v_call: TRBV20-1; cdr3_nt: TGCAGTGCTAGAGATTGGCTAGCGGGAGGGGATACGCAGTATTTT; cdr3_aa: CSARDWLAGGDTQYF
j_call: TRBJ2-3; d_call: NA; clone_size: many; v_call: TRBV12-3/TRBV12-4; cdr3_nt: TGTGCCAGCAGTTTCGGCCAAAACCCCACAGATACGCAGTATTTT; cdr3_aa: CASSFGQNPTDTQYF
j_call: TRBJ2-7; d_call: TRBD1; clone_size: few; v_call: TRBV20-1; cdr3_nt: TGCAGTGCTTACGGGACAGGGTTGACCCCCATGCAGTACTTC; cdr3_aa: CSAYGTGLTPMQYF
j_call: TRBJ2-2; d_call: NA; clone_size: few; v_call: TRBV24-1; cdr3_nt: TGTGCCACCAGTGTTGGGGTCATCACGAACACCGGGGAGCTGTTTTTT; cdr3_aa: CATSVGVITNTGELFF
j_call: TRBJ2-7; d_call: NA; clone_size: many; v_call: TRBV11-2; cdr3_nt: TGTGCCAGCAGCTCAGAGGCGACAGATTCTAACGAGCAGTACTTC; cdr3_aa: CASSSEATDSNEQYF
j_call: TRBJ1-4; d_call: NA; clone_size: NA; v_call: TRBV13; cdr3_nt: TGTGCCAGCAGCTTTCACAGGGAAGGGTTCGCTAATGAAAAACTGTTTTTT; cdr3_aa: CASSFHREGFANEKLFF
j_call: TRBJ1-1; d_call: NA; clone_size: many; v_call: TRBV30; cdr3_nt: TGTGCCTGGAGTAATAGGAGGGGAACTGAAGCTTTCTTT; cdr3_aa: CAWSNRRGTEAFF
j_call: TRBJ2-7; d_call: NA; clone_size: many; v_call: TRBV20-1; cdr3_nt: TGCAGTGCCACGGGCCTAGCCTCCTACGAGCAGTACTTC; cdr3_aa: CSATGLASYEQYF
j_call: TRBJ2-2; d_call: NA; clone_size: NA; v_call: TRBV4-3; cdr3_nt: TGCGCCAGCAGCCAAGTCCTAGGTAGCCCCCTCTCCGGGGAGCTGTTTTTT; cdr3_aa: CASSQVLGSPLSGELFF
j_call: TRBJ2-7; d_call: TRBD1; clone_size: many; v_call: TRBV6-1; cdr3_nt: TGTGCCAGCAGTTCCCGGGACAGGGCCGGACGCAACTACGAGCAGTACTTC; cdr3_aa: CASSSRDRAGRNYEQYF
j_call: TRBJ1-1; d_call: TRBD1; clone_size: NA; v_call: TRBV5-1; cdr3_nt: TGCGCCAGCAGCGCGGGACAGTCTGAAGCTTTCTTT; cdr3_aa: CASSAGQSEAFF
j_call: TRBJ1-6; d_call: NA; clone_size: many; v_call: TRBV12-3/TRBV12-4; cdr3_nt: TGTGCCAGCAGTTTTCAGGTGGAAGGTTCACCCCTCCACTTT; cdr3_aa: CASSFQVEGSPLHF
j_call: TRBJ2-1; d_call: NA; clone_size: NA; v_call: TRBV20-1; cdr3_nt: TGCAGTGCACGCTCGGCGGGAAGCTCCTACAATGAGCAGTTCTTC; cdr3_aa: CSARSAGSSYNEQFF
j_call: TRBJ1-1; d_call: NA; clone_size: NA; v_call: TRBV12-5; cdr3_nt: TGTGCTAGTGGTTTGGTACCCGGATCTACGGCTTTCTTT; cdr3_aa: CASGLVPGSTAFF
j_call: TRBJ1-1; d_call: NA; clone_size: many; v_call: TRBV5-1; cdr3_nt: TGTGCCAGCAGCTTAGTGCGCGGGGAAGCTTTCTTT; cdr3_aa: CASSLVRGEAFF
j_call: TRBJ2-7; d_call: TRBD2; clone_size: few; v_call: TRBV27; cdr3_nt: TGTGCCAGCAGTCAGAAGGGACTAGCCGACTACGAGCAGTACTTC; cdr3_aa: CASSQKGLADYEQYF
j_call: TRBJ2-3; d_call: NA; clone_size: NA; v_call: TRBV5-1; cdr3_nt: TGCGCCAGCAGCTTTTACAGGGATTTTACAGATACGCAGTATTTT; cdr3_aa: CASSFYRDFTDTQYF
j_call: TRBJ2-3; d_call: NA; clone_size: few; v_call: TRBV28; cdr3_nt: TGTGCCAGCCGGGTCCGCTTAAACACAGATACGCAGTATTTT; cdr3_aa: CASRVRLNTDTQYF
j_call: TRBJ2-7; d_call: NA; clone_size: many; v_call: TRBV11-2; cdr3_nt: TGTGCCAGCAGCTTTGGAGTCTACGAGCAGTACTTC; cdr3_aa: CASSFGVYEQYF
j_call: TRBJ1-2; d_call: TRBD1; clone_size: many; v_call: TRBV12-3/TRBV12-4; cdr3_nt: TGTGCCAGCAGTAGACCTACCGGGACAGGGAGCTATGGCTACACCTTC; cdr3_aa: CASSRPTGTGSYGYTF
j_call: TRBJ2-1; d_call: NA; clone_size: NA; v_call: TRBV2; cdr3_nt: TGTGCCAGCGGAGGGGGCCGGGCGGGAGCCTCCTACAATGAGCAGTTCTTC; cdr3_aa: CASGGGRAGASYNEQFF
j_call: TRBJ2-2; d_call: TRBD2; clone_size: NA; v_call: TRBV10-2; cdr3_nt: TGCGCCAGCAGCCTGGGGGGGAGTGGCGGGGAGCTGTTTTTT; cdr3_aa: CASSLGGSGGELFF
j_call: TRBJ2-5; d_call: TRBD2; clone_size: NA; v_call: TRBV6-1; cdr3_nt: TGTGCCAGCAGTTCCGATACTAGCGGGAGGGTCCGGGCATCAAAAGAGACCCAGTACTTC; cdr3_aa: CASSSDTSGRVRASKETQYF
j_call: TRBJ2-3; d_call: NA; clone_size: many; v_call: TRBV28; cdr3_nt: TGTGCCAGCAGTTTACAAATTGCTAGCACAGATACGCAGTATTTT; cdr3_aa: CASSLQIASTDTQYF
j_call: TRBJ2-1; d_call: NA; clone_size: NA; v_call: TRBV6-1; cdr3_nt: TGTGCCAGCAGCCCTTTTACTTGGCCATACAATGAGCAGTTCTTC; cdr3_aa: CASSPFTWPYNEQFF
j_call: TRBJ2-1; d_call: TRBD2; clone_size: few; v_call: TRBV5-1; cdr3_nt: TGCGCCAGCAGCCCACCAATTAGCGGGGCGAGCTCCTACAATGAGCAGTTCTTC; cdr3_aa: CASSPPISGASSYNEQFF
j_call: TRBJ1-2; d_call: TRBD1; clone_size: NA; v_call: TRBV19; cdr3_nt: TGTGCCAGTAGTACCCCGACAGGGGTGTACGGCTACACCTTC; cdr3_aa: CASSTPTGVYGYTF
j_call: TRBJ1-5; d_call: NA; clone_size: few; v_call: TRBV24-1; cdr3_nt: TGTGCCACCTGTGGGGGTCAGCCCCAGCATTTT; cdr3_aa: CATCGGQPQHF
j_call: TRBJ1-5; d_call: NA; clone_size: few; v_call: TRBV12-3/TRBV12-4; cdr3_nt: TGTGCCACCGCGGGGGGAAGGGGCAATCAGCCCCAGCATTTT; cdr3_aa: CATAGGRGNQPQHF
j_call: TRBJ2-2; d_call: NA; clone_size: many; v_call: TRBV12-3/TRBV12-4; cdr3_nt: TGTGCCAGCAGTTTCGATAGGCCGGTCGGGACCGGGGAGCTGTTTTTT; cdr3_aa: CASSFDRPVGTGELFF
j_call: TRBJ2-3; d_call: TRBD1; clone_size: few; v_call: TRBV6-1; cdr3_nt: TGTGCCAGCAGCGGGGACAGGGTGTGGGTAATGGATACGCAGTATTTT; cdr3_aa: CASSGDRVWVMDTQYF
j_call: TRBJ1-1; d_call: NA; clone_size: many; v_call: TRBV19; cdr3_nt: TGTGCCAGTAGGCTTGGAGGCGTAGGGATGAACACTGAAGCTTTCTTT; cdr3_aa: CASRLGGVGMNTEAFF